This T cell receptor (beta chain) was sequenced during a study of blood T cell repertoires in COVID-19. V was pared by 1 base and J by 4 bases, with 5 bases of the junction left unmatched. CDR3 length equals 15 residues. CDR1 LNHNV and CDR2 YYDKDF come from the germline V gene (reference sequence). Using immunoSEQ multiplex PCR, the repertoire was profiled, and TCRdb retains in-frame clones only, with some absent. This sample has some 230,000 clones, with about nine tenths found just once. Sequenced: peripheral blood. This receptor was taken from a man aged 25-40 years who had recovered from COVID-19. This sequence joins TRBV15 and TRBJ1-1; 8 bases map to TRBD1. The CDR3 spells CATSRGQGALTEAFF. The CDR3 DNA is TGTGCCACCAGCAGAGGCCAGGGGGCCCTCACTGAAGCTTTCTTT.